One and the same sample provided the 23 T cell receptor beta chains below, sequenced in a study of T cells in Graves' hyperthyroidism and ophthalmopathy (dated by TCRdb to about 2019). The receptor library was made with multiplex PCR. Sequencing relied on an Illumina HiSeq 2000. The TCR beta CDR3 regions were amplified from RNA transcripts. For the first round of RT-PCR on the TCR CDR3, the HTBI primer set was used together with the Qiagen OneStep RT-PCR kit. TCRdb redid the processing of the public reads, applying fastp at Q25 and MiXCR, and retained in-frame beta chains. A single entry per CDR3 protein holds the most common genes and DNA from its merged rows. This sample is represented by around 520,000 distinct CDR3 sequences; around 13% of them were singletons. The ten top clones hold 14% of the sample. The sample was blood. The source of these receptors is a woman in her thirties or forties with Graves' hyperthyroidism.

The V and J genes are TRBV4-1 and TRBJ1-4, with a tentative D call TRBD1 (5 bases). This CDR3 region has 19 residues. V was cut by 4 bases and J by 1 base, with 22 bases left in between. Germline lookup yields CDR1 MGHRA and CDR2 YSYEKL. Here the CDR3 DNA reads TGCGCCAGCAGCCCCCAACATAGGGTACGGGGGGGAACTAATGAAAAACTGTTTTTT. It encodes CASSPQHRVRGGTNEKLFF.

The genes are TRBV4-1 and TRBJ1-1; 8 nucleotides line up with TRBD1. CDR1 is MGHRA, CDR2 YSYEKL, per germline. This CDR3 contains 15 residues. Trimming cost V 2 bases and J 5 bases; bases outside gene matches: 7. CDR3 DNA sequence: TGCGCCAGCAGCCAATACCCGGGACAGGTTACTGAAGCTTTCTTT. This encodes CASSQYPGQVTEAFF.

The J gene is TRBJ1-5, the V gene TRBV4-1, with D possibly matching TRBD1 (6 bases). Germline values: CDR1 MGHRA, CDR2 YSYEKL. The CDR3 sequence is 17 residues long. The V and J ends lost 0 bases and 0 bases respectively, with 12 bases between them. CDR3 residues: CASSQDGGLVSNQPQHF. The DNA of the CDR3 is TGCGCCAGCAGCCAAGATGGGGGCCTTGTTAGCAATCAGCCCCAGCATTTT.

This clonotype appeared many times. The J gene is TRBJ2-7, the V gene TRBV29-1; 7 nucleotides align to TRBD2. Looked up from germline, CDR1 is SQVTM and CDR2 is ANQGSEA. V lost 7 bases, J lost 2 bases, and 5 bases stayed unmatched. The CDR3 extends over 12 amino acids. The CDR3 loop is CSALSGAYEQYF. The CDR3 DNA is TGCAGCGCCTTAAGCGGGGCCTACGAGCAGTACTTC.

This clonotype was seen repeatedly, ten times or more. The chain couples TRBV3-1 to TRBJ1-4; D unclear. Trimming cost V 3 bases and J 8 bases, with 4 bases left between them. Germline CDR1 reads LGHDT; CDR2 reads YNNKEL (reference sequence). This CDR3 is 11 amino acids long. For the CDR3, the DNA is TGTGCCAGCAGCCACTACGAAAAACTGTTTTTT. Encoded protein: CASSHYEKLFF.

At least ten counts were recorded for this clonotype. The V gene is TRBV7-2, the J gene TRBJ1-1; D not certain. Trimming took 8 bases from V and 0 from J, leaving 10 bases between them. This CDR3 has 13 amino acids. CDR1 is SGHTA and CDR2 is FQGNSA in the germline V gene. CDR3 nucleotide sequence: TGTGCCAGCGCGCCTCGGATGAACACTGAAGCTTTCTTT. Its protein is CASAPRMNTEAFF. Together with reference TRBV7-2 and TRBJ1-1, the CDR3 gives the full variable domain: GAGVSQSPSNKVTEKGKDVELRCDPISGHTALYWYRQSLGQGLEFLIYFQGNSAPDKSGLPSDRFSAERTGGSVSTLTIQRTQQEDSAVYLCASAPRMNTEAFFGQGTRLTVV.

This clonotype was seen at least ten times. The chain links TRBV7-2 to TRBJ2-2, with D maybe TRBD2 (6 bases). V was shortened by 3 bases and J by 1 base, with 9 bases between the two germline ends. The germline V gene has CDR1 SGHTA and CDR2 FQGNSA. The CDR3 sequence is 15 residues long. The CDR3 DNA reads TGTGCCAGCAGCTTCCGGGAGCGGAACACCGGGGAGCTGTTTTTT. Amino acids: CASSFRERNTGELFF.

At least ten counts were recorded for this clonotype. The chain couples TRBV6-1 to TRBJ2-6, with D unclear. CDR3 size: 15 residues. With 3 bases removed from V and 2 bases from J, the gap between germline ends came to 8 bases. Germline V lookup: CDR1 MNHNS, CDR2 SASEGT. This CDR3 is CASSDQKPGANVLTF. CDR3 DNA: TGTGCCAGCAGTGATCAGAAACCTGGGGCCAACGTCCTGACTTTC.

This clonotype was picked up a small number of times. V gene TRBV10-3 combines with J gene TRBJ2-3; 7 nucleotides line up with TRBD1. With 2 bases clipped from V and 2 bases from J, the junction kept 7 bases outside the gene matches. The CDR3 is 16 residues long. Germline V gene lookup returns CDR1 ENHRY and CDR2 SYGVKD. This CDR3 reads CAISESGTEITDTQYF. The CDR3 DNA sequence: TGTGCCATCAGTGAGAGTGGGACAGAAATCACAGATACGCAGTATTTT.

This clonotype was observed at least ten times. V is TRBV10-3 and J is TRBJ1-1; 8 nucleotides agree with TRBD1. V shed 6 bases, J shed 0 bases, and the junction held 6 bases outside the gene matches. The length of the CDR3 is 15 residues. Germline CDR1 and CDR2: ENHRY and SYGVKD. This CDR3 reads CAIRDRVVMNTEAFF. The CDR3 nucleotides read TGTGCCATCAGGGACAGGGTCGTGATGAACACTGAAGCTTTCTTT.

In its sample, this clonotype was seen many times. This chain joins TRBV5-1 and TRBJ2-7; 10 bases fit TRBD1. Trimming took 3 bases from V and 5 from J; bases not matched to a gene: 8. Germline assignment: CDR1 SGHRS and CDR2 YFSETQ. The CDR3 contains 15 residues. CDR3 DNA sequence: TGCGCCAGCAGCTCGCCGGGACAGGGGTACCACGAGCAGTACTTC. As protein: CASSSPGQGYHEQYF.

This clonotype was picked up many times. V usage is TRBV28 and J usage is TRBJ2-3; 10 positions match TRBD2. V dropped 6 bases and J dropped 4; count of bases not matched to a gene: 7. This CDR3 spans 15 amino acids. CDR1 and CDR2 (germline): MDHEN, SYDVKM. CDR3 residues: CASRWTSGPADTQYF. CDR3 bases: TGTGCCAGCAGATGGACTAGCGGACCTGCAGATACGCAGTATTTT. The whole variable domain, filled in from reference TRBV28 and TRBJ2-3, reads DVKVTQSSRYLVKRTGEKVFLECVQDMDHENMFWYRQDPGLGLRLIYFSYDVKMKEKGDIPEGYSVSREKKERFSLILESASTNQTSMYLCASRWTSGPADTQYFGPGTRLTVL.

The chain employs TRBV5-1 and TRBJ2-3; 8 nucleotides line up with TRBD2. Germline CDR1 and CDR2: SGHRS and YFSETQ. Trimming at V came to 4 bases and at J to 2 bases, leaving 6 bases not matched to a gene. CDR3 size: 15 residues. The CDR3 bases are TGCGCCAGCAGCCTGAAGACTAGCGACACAGATACGCAGTATTTT. Its protein product is CASSLKTSDTDTQYF.

In its sample, this clonotype was seen many times. The chain couples TRBV7-6 to TRBJ2-1; 7 positions agree with TRBD2. CDR3 length: 15 residues. The ends lost 5 bases at V and 0 bases at J; junction bases unmatched: 4. Germline lookup yields CDR1 SGHVS and CDR2 FNYEAQ. The CDR3 is CASSPGLDSYNEQFF. CDR3 sequence (DNA): TGTGCCAGCAGCCCAGGACTAGACTCCTACAATGAGCAGTTCTTC.

This clonotype appeared many times. One end of the junction fails to match germline, which may point to a read error. This CDR3 is CASSPEGYEQYF. Written as DNA, the CDR3 is TGCGCCAGCAGCCCGGAGGGGTACGAGCAGTACTTC. The chain couples TRBV28 to TRBJ2-7; D might be TRBD2 (6 bases). There are 12 residues in the CDR3. Germline CDR1 and CDR2: MDHEN and SYDVKM. Full variable domain (missing parts from reference TRBV28 and TRBJ2-7): DVKVTQSSRYLVKRTGEKVFLECVQDMDHENMFWYRQDPGLGLRLIYFSYDVKMKEKGDIPEGYSVSREKKERFSLILESASTNQTSMYLCASSPEGYEQYFGPGTRLTVT.

This clonotype showed up many times. The rearrangement links TRBV19 to TRBJ1-1, with unresolved D. V lost 1 base, J lost 1 base, and 4 bases lay in between. The CDR3 consists of 13 residues. CDR1 LNHDA and CDR2 SQIVND come from the germline V gene (reference sequence). CDR3 DNA sequence: TGTGCCAGTAGTATAGCCGAGAACACTGAAGCTTTCTTT. Translating it yields CASSIAENTEAFF.

This clonotype came up a few times. This chain links TRBV30 with TRBJ2-7, with 8 bases aligning to TRBD1. J was trimmed by 1 base and V by 6 bases; bases with no gene match: 8. The germline V gene encodes CDR1 GTSNPN and CDR2 SVGIG (reference sequence). CDR3 length equals 14 residues. The CDR3 DNA sequence: TGTGCCTGCGTCGGACAGGGTGAATCCTACGAGCAGTACTTC. Protein sequence: CACVGQGESYEQYF.

This clonotype has at least ten counts. The genes are TRBV30 and TRBJ2-7; D is unresolved. CDR3 size: 14 residues. Germline values: CDR1 GTSNPN, CDR2 SVGIG (reference sequence). V was pared by 4 bases and J by 0 bases, with 13 bases between. The CDR3 protein is CAWNTYPRSYEQYF. For the CDR3, the DNA is TGTGCCTGGAACACGTACCCCCGCTCCTACGAGCAGTACTTC. Looking up the rest from reference TRBV30 and TRBJ2-7 gives the full variable domain: SQTIHQWPATLVQPVGSPLSLECTVEGTSNPNLYWYRQAAGRGLQLLFYSVGIGQISSEVPQNLSASRPQDRQFILSSKKLLLSDSGFYLCAWNTYPRSYEQYFGPGTRLTVT.

On this clonotype itself: A much larger clone lies a single base off, so this may be a read error. J is TRBJ2-1 and V is TRBV30; 9 positions agree with TRBD2. This CDR3 has 15 amino acids. The germline V gene encodes CDR1 GTSNPN and CDR2 SVGIG (reference sequence). V shed 0 bases, J shed 0 bases, and the junction held 0 bases outside the gene matches. This CDR3 is CAWSVSGSSYNEQFF. CDR3 bases: TGTGCCTGGAGTGTTAGCGGGAGCTCCTACAATGAGCAGTTCTTC.

Remarks on this clonotype: A single base separates this from a much larger clone, so it may be a read error. V usage is TRBV3-1 and J usage is TRBJ2-1, with D unresolved. CDR3 length: 13 amino acids. Germline lookup yields CDR1 LGHDT and CDR2 YNNKEL (reference sequence). The CDR3, as DNA: TGTGTCAGCAGCCAAGAGGACTACAATGAGCAGTTCTTC. Translating gives CVSSQEDYNEQFF.

This clonotype appeared a single time. This chain connects TRBV5-6 to TRBJ2-7, with 7 bases fitting TRBD1. This CDR3 region has 14 residues. Losses at the gene ends were 4 bases for V and 2 bases for J; bases not matched to a gene: 6. Germline V lookup: CDR1 SGHDT, CDR2 YYEEEE. CDR3 amino acids: CASSRAGQAYEQYF. CDR3 bases: TGTGCCAGCAGCCGGGCTGGACAGGCCTACGAGCAGTACTTC.

The V gene is TRBV10-2, the J gene TRBJ1-1; D unresolved. This CDR3 comprises 12 residues. Between the trimmed V and J ends, which lost 6 bases and 4 bases, there was a span of 9 bases. Per the germline V gene, CDR1 is WSHSY and CDR2 is SAAADI. CDR3 protein: CASRGGRTEAFF. CDR3 bases: TGCGCCAGCAGGGGTGGGCGCACTGAAGCTTTCTTT.

This clonotype was detected only a few times. This chain links TRBV19 with TRBJ2-7, with 7 bases lining up with TRBD1. The CDR3 has 15 amino acids. Germline CDR1 LNHDA, CDR2 SQIVND (reference sequence). V was pared by 6 bases and J by 3 bases, with 11 bases of the junction left unmatched. The CDR3 reads CASRSRDSPFYEQYF. CDR3 DNA: TGTGCCAGTAGATCCCGGGACAGTCCGTTCTACGAGCAGTACTTC. Supplemented by reference TRBV19 and TRBJ2-7, the full variable domain reads DGGITQSPKYLFRKEGQNVTLSCEQNLNHDAMYWYRQDPGQGLRLIYYSQIVNDFQKGDIAEGYSVSREKKESFPLTVTSAQKNPTAFYLCASRSRDSPFYEQYFGPGTRLTVT.